This paragraph reports one T cell receptor (beta chain). Terminally differentiated effector memory CD45RA+ cells were excluded by CCR7 positive selection of CD45RO-negative cells. The data are from a study of shared clonotypes between healthy human individuals. Every subset had its genomic DNA shared out evenly among several immunoSEQ plates. Data came from immunoSEQ multiplex PCR; TCRdb stores just in-frame clones and leaves some out. The data show under 600,000 clones, roughly 98% seen once. The CDR3 covers 14 residues. CDR1 is PRHDT and CDR2 is FYEKMQ in the germline V gene (reference sequence). V was cut by 3 bases and J by 0 bases, with 5 bases left in between.

The source of this sequence is a man younger than 40 in good health. Sequencing used naive CD8+ T cells sorted from blood. The chain has TRBV13 and TRBJ2-2; D not resolved. The CDR3 DNA reads TGTGCCAGCAGCTTTCGCCCGAACACCGGGGAGCTGTTTTTT. Amino acids: CASSFRPNTGELFF.